Presented here are 2 T cell receptor beta chains from one specimen sequenced in a study of T cells expressing NK-cell markers (dated by TCRdb to 2018 to 2020). Library preparation was by 5' RACE. Sequenced on an Illumina HiSeq 2000. TCRdb reprocessed the reads, reporting each CDR3 protein sequence once and no DNA. This sample's table has entries for 500,000 to 700,000 distinct CDR3 sequences. The ten most abundant clones make up 3% to 4.5% of the sample. The material sequenced was blood T cells: a sorted CD56 or NKG2C T cell subset, CD4+ or CD8+ T cells, or bulk PBMC T cells (not recorded which). These receptors all come from a man between 18 and 29 years old in good health. Donor details come from another sample of the same person, matched by shared clones.

The chain couples TRBV5-5 to TRBJ2-2. The germline V gene encodes CDR1 SGHKS and CDR2 YYEKEE (reference sequence). This CDR3 contains 16 residues. The CDR3 region is CASSVGLQFGSGELFF.

The rearrangement links TRBV7-2 to TRBJ2-2; TCRdb gives TRBD1 as the D gene, but with no DNA this cannot be confirmed. Per the germline V gene, CDR1 is SGHTA and CDR2 is FQGNSA. CDR3 length: 16 amino acids. CDR3 residues: CASSSRQGQNTGELFF.